The 13 T cell receptor beta chains listed next were all sequenced from one sample in a study of T cells in Graves' hyperthyroidism and ophthalmopathy. Amplified TCR beta CDR3 regions derived from RNA transcripts. HTBI primers were used for first-round RT-PCR of the TCR CDR3. TCRdb passed the multiplex PCR reads through MiXCR, listing each CDR3 protein once. The repertoire holds about 420,000 distinct CDR3 sequences, with about 15% as singletons. Sequencing was performed on blood. These receptors were collected from a woman under 30 with Graves' hyperthyroidism.

There are many counts of this clonotype. The CDR3 DNA reads as TGTGCCAGCAGCGCCTTCGGGCAGGTATATGGCTACACCTTC. This gives the protein CASSAFGQVYGYTF. The chain employs TRBV6-1 and TRBJ1-2, with unresolved D. Germline V gene lookup returns CDR1 MNHNS and CDR2 SASEGT. The CDR3 spans 14 residues. Trimming removed 6 bases from V and 5 bases from J, with 16 bases in between.

The gene calls are TRBV12-3 or TRBV12-4 and TRBJ1-5; perhaps TRBD1 as D (6 bases). The CDR3 contains 15 residues. Trimming stripped 1 base from V and 0 bases from J, with 7 bases between. The CDR3 nucleotides are TGTGCCAGCAGTTTAGACAGGGTTAGCAATCAGCCCCAGCATTTT. Translation gives CASSLDRVSNQPQHF.

This clonotype was detected many times. V gene TRBV27 combines with J gene TRBJ2-1, with TRBD2 matching 12 bases. The junction had 10 bases not matched to a gene; V was cut back by 6 bases and J by 7 bases. The CDR3 extends over 16 amino acids. Germline loops: CDR1 MNHEY, CDR2 SMNVEV (reference sequence). Here the CDR3 reads CASSPTWTSGINEQFF. The CDR3 DNA reads TGTGCCAGCAGCCCCACCTGGACTAGCGGGATAAATGAGCAGTTCTTC.

This clonotype was seen once. One base away lies a much larger clone, so this may be a sequencing read error. J is TRBJ2-1 and V is TRBV20-1; possibly TRBD2 for D (5 bases). The CDR3 has 12 amino acids. The V gene's germline CDR1 is DFQATT and CDR2 SNEGSKA (reference sequence). CDR3 in DNA: TGCAATGCAGGACTCGGGGAGAATGAGCAGTTCTTC. Its protein product is CNAGLGENEQFF.

The table lists this clonotype with a few counts. This chain uses TRBV7-2 with TRBJ1-2; D possibly corresponds to TRBD1 (6 bases). Trimming removed 4 bases from V and 8 bases from J, with 17 bases in between. The CDR3 covers 14 residues. The germline CDR1 and CDR2 sequences are SGHTA and FQGNSA. For the CDR3, the DNA is TGTGCCAGCAGCTGGGGTGGGGGGGCTTGGGGCTACACCTTC. Translated, it gives CASSWGGGAWGYTF.

This clonotype occurred many times. The chain joins TRBV28 to TRBJ2-7; D remains unclear. V was clipped by 6 bases and J by 3 bases, with 9 bases between them. The CDR3 is made up of 12 amino acids. Germline V gene lookup returns CDR1 MDHEN and CDR2 SYDVKM. The CDR3 reads CASRQKLYEQYF. For the CDR3, the DNA is TGTGCCAGCAGACAGAAACTCTACGAGCAGTACTTC.

This clonotype was seen ten or more times. The chain uses TRBV28 and TRBJ2-1; D remains ambiguous. The V gene's germline CDR1 is MDHEN and CDR2 SYDVKM. The CDR3 runs to 15 residues. The germline V and J ends were trimmed by 3 bases and 0 bases, with 9 bases remaining between them. This chain's CDR3 is CASSFQISSYNEQFF. CDR3 bases: TGTGCCAGCAGTTTTCAGATTAGCTCCTACAATGAGCAGTTCTTC.

This clonotype was seen a handful of times. The CDR3 coding sequence is TGCAGCGTTCCCATACGCACAGATACGCAGTATTTT. Translated: CSVPIRTDTQYF. V is TRBV29-1 and J is TRBJ2-3; D gene unclear. The CDR3 is 12 amino acids. Per the germline V gene, CDR1 is SQVTM and CDR2 is ANQGSEA. Deletions cut 5 bases from V and 1 base from J, with 7 bases between.

V and J are TRBV28 and TRBJ1-5; D is unresolved. The closer fit of TRBJ2-3 to the DNA end suggests the J call may be wrong. The V gene's germline CDR1 is MDHEN and CDR2 SYDVKM. The CDR3 totals 14 residues. CDR3 loop: CASSDGHSNQPQYF. CDR3 bases: TGTGCCAGCAGCGATGGCCATAGCAATCAGCCCCAGTATTTT.

This clonotype was detected ten times or more. This chain links TRBV3-1 with TRBJ1-2; 8 bases are shared with TRBD1. This CDR3 is 15 amino acids long. Germline V gives CDR1 LGHDT, CDR2 YNNKEL (reference sequence). The ends lost 0 bases at V and 8 bases at J; junction bases unmatched: 8. CDR3 nucleotides: TGTGCCAGCAGCCAAGATGGACAGGGTTCGGAGGGCTACACCTTC. Translating it yields CASSQDGQGSEGYTF.

In this sample, this clonotype turned up a few times. This chain joins TRBV28 and TRBJ2-5; 7 nucleotides agree with TRBD1. Losses at the gene ends were 6 bases for V and 5 bases for J; bases not matched to a gene: 9. The CDR3 loop spans 14 amino acids. Germline V CDR1 and CDR2: MDHEN, SYDVKM. This CDR3 is CASSLLTGTETQYF. CDR3 nucleotide sequence: TGTGCCAGCAGCCTACTGACAGGGACGGAGACCCAGTACTTC.

The chain uses TRBV7-2 and TRBJ2-1, with a possible D match to TRBD1 (6 bases). The CDR3 spans 16 residues. Germline V gives CDR1 SGHTA, CDR2 FQGNSA. The V end was cut by 3 bases, the J end by 0 bases, with 12 bases between. The CDR3 DNA is TGTGCCAGCAGCTTGGGGGCAAAAAGCTCCTACAATGAGCAGTTCTTC. The encoded protein is CASSLGAKSSYNEQFF.

V and J are TRBV3-1 and TRBJ2-3; D is ambiguous. The V gene lost 4 bases and the J gene lost 9 bases, with 14 bases spanning the gap. Germline V gene lookup returns CDR1 LGHDT and CDR2 YNNKEL (reference sequence). This CDR3 comprises 13 residues. CDR3 bases: TGTGCCAGCAGCCTTCAGACCCGCGGCACGCAGTATTTT. Translating it yields CASSLQTRGTQYF.